The 8 T cell receptor beta chains in this list originate from one sample, sequenced in a study of blood T cell repertoires in COVID-19. TCRdb keeps only in-frame clones here, not all; method: immunoSEQ multiplex PCR. The table records around 190,000 clones, approximately 80% of them present only once. The sample taken for sequencing was peripheral blood. The source is a woman aged 40 to 50 with COVID-19, enrolled during active disease.

The rearrangement joins TRBV28 to TRBJ2-2; D not resolved. The ends were cut back, 2 bases at V and 7 bases at J, with 5 bases in the middle. Germline V gene sequence: CDR1 MDHEN, CDR2 SYDVKM. This CDR3 contains 12 residues. The CDR3 protein is CASSLVNGELFF. The CDR3 region has the DNA TGTGCCAGCAGTTTAGTAAACGGGGAGCTGTTTTTT.

The genes are TRBV4-1 and TRBJ1-2; D uncertain. Trimming removed 1 base from V and 0 bases from J, with 12 bases in between. The CDR3 is made up of 16 amino acids. CDR1 is MGHRA, CDR2 YSYEKL, per germline. The CDR3 reads CASSQARRISNYGYTF. The CDR3 DNA follows: TGCGCCAGCAGCCAAGCGAGGAGGATCTCTAACTATGGCTACACCTTC.

Concerning this clone itself: At one end the junction does not follow the germline gene, possibly because of a read error. The V call is TRBV7-7, the J call TRBJ2-3; 14 bases match TRBD2. In germline, CDR1 is SSHAT, CDR2 FNYEAQ (reference sequence). The CDR3 is made up of 15 amino acids. The CDR3 region is CASSQGLAGVDTQYF. CDR3 sequence (DNA): TGTGCTAGCAGCCAGGGACTAGCGGGGGTTGATACGCAGTATTTT.

CDR3 residues: CASSLEADLYNEQFF. The CDR3 DNA is TGTGCCAGCAGCTTAGAAGCGGATCTCTACAATGAGCAGTTCTTC. The chain is built from TRBV7-8 and TRBJ2-1; D is possibly TRBD2 (5 bases). This CDR3 is 15 amino acids long. V was trimmed by 1 base and J by 3 bases, leaving 10 bases between them. CDR1 and CDR2 from the germline V gene are SGHVS and FQNEAQ.

The CDR3 region has the DNA TGTGCCAGCAGCTTGGTCTCAGGGCAGAACACTGAAGCTTTCTTT. This gives the protein CASSLVSGQNTEAFF. The chain combines TRBV5-6 with TRBJ1-1; D is possibly TRBD1 (5 bases). The CDR3 spans 15 residues. Germline V gene sequence: CDR1 SGHDT, CDR2 YYEEEE. V was shortened by 0 bases and J by 1 base, with 10 bases between the two germline ends.

The CDR3 reads CASSSGQSSYNEQFF. The DNA for the CDR3 is TGTGCCAGCAGCTCCGGACAGAGCTCCTACAATGAGCAGTTCTTC. The chain recombines TRBV11-3 with TRBJ2-1; D is perhaps TRBD1 (6 bases). CDR1 is SGHNT and CDR2 is YENEEA in the germline V gene. Trimming left V 4 bases short and J 0 bases short, with 10 bases between. The length of the CDR3 is 15 residues.

The V call is TRBV14, the J call TRBJ1-2; TRBD1 agrees at 10 bases. This CDR3 is built from 15 residues. Germline CDR1 SGHDN, CDR2 FVKESK. V lost 2 bases, J lost 6 bases, and 6 bases stayed unmatched. CDR3 nucleotides: TGTGCCAGCAGCCAACTGGACAGGGGGTCGGATGGCTACACCTTC. Translation: CASSQLDRGSDGYTF.

The rearrangement links TRBV6-5 to TRBJ2-5, with 13 bases fitting TRBD2. V shed 8 bases, J shed 2 bases, and the junction held 2 bases outside the gene matches. The CDR3 consists of 14 residues. In germline, CDR1 is MNHEY, CDR2 SVGAGI. CDR3 nucleotides: TGTGCCAGCCAGGGACTAGCGGGACAAGAGACCCAGTACTTC. Translated: CASQGLAGQETQYF.